Listed below are T cell receptor beta chains from one sample, sequenced in a study of T cell changes during pregnancy in multiple sclerosis. The assay was immunoSEQ multiplex PCR, and TCRdb's table has in-frame clones only and misses some. The sample consists of under 50,000 clones, roughly nine tenths of them appearing once. Specimen: CD4+ T cells from peripheral blood mononuclear cells, collected in the second trimester of pregnancy. The receptors derive from a female donor in good health, enrolled as a control in a pregnancy study. Both conserved end residues are part of each CDR3. Clone size is shown for a subset of rows, as once, few, many or a class of expanded clone.

v_gene | abundance | CDR3aa
TRBV2 | NA | CAFRPQVHTEAFF
TRBV7-3 | NA | CASSLKLAGGHDEQFF
TRBV5-1 | NA | CASSLASTGADTQYF
TRBV19 | NA | CASSLGRINEKLFF
TRBV6-1 | NA | CASSGSGNNEQFF
TRBV9 | NA | CASSLTGTSGNTIYF
TRBV9 | NA | CASSEGTSGLYEQYF
TRBV11-3 | NA | CASSPGGLSSYEQYF
TRBV5-1 | NA | CASSLEGARTDTQYF
TRBV10-3 | NA | CAITSADTQYF
TRBV6-6 | NA | CASRRPGQGGTEAFF
TRBV6-5 | NA | CASSRDLNGYTF
TRBV10-3 | NA | CAIMSSGGAGSPDTQYF
TRBV6-6 | NA | CASSYSGTFLFF
TRBV19 | NA | CASRWLEYTEAFF
TRBV4-1 | few | CASSQQDRLKGYTF
TRBV6-5 | NA | CASCYRGCNTEAFF
TRBV11-3 | NA | CASSFRGRRKTQYF
TRBV7-2 | NA | CASSLEDTLEQYF
TRBV4-1 | NA | CASSTSGGYNEQFF
TRBV5-4 | NA | CASSRDLTGAKAFF
TRBV4-1 | NA | CASSQDPSMESEQFF
TRBV27 | NA | CASLGVPGGELFF
TRBV5-1 | once | CASSLDQGLGGYTF
TRBV5-4 | NA | CASSLVGSNTGELFF
TRBV27 | NA | CASSLSGTGNSPLHF
TRBV4-1 | NA | CASSQTGGGGYGYTF
TRBV30 | once | CAWGGWGQGELEQYF
TRBV5-1 | NA | CASSLAQLAGLNEQFF
TRBV2 | NA | CASSGQGLNQPQHF
TRBV28 | once | CASYGEGNYGYTF
TRBV19 | NA | CASSIMGTSSGGNTIYF
TRBV6-6 | NA | CASSPSASRPNGFF
TRBV12-5 | NA | CASGFLPLGPAVRDTNTEAFF
TRBV5-8 | NA | CASSSSRRGDQPQHF
TRBV27 | NA | CASSTRVSGELFF
TRBV30 | NA | CAWSEQVNQPQHF
TRBV21-1 | NA | CASTSSGGWNEQFF
TRBV7-8 | few | CASSSRDSDSPLHF
TRBV6-1 | NA | CASSEALRAGPAKNIQYF
TRBV15 | NA | CATSSPGQPTATNEKLFF
TRBV7-2 | NA | CASSSPGARKNLDTQYF
TRBV5-7 | NA | CASSLAGQGLEQYF
TRBV15 | NA | CATSRDPGHFGQETQYF
TRBV11-3 | NA | CASSLPGRAYEQYF
TRBV2 | NA | CASKGGSSYNEQFF
TRBV19 | NA | CASSMDRYGYTF
TRBV19 | NA | CASRSGGNNEQFF